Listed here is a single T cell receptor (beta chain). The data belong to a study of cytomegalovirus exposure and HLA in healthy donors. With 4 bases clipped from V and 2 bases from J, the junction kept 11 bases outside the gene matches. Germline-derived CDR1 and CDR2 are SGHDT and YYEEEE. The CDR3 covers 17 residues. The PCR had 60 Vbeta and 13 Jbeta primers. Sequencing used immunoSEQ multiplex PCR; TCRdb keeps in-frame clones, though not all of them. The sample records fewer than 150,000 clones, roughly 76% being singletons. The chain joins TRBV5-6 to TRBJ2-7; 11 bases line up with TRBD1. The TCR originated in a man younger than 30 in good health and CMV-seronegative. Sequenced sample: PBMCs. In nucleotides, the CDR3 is TGTGCCAGCAGCACTTTGGGGACAGGGGGGCCTACCTACGAGCAGTACTTC. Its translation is CASSTLGTGGPTYEQYF.